This TCR beta chain derives from a study of cytomegalovirus exposure and HLA in healthy donors. The PCR was carried out with 60 Vbeta primers and 13 Jbeta primers. Sequenced by immunoSEQ multiplex PCR; TCRdb stores in-frame clones only, minus some. The repertoire includes some 160,000 clones, around 77% of them detected once, and approximately 1.6% sits in the top ten. Germline CDR1 SQVTM, CDR2 ANQGSEA. The CDR3 runs to 12 residues. J was trimmed by 6 bases and V by 6 bases; bases with no gene match: 7. In its sample, this clone was seen a few times. This chain uses TRBV29-1 with TRBJ1-1, with 7 bases fitting TRBD1. Source material: PBMCs. This sequence was found in a woman aged 25 to 39 in good health and CMV-seronegative. CDR3 residues: CSVDRARAEAFF. CDR3 DNA: TGCAGCGTAGACAGGGCTAGGGCTGAAGCTTTCTTT.